The 24 T cell receptor beta chains given below trace back to one sample, sequenced in a study of cytomegalovirus exposure and HLA in healthy donors. A multiplex PCR was run with 60 Vbeta primers and 13 Jbeta primers. Generated by immunoSEQ multiplex PCR, the TCRdb table keeps only in-frame clones and is missing some. Of over 60,000 clones detected, roughly four fifths appear once; the ten largest clones hold around 7%. Source material: PBMCs. The receptor set was obtained from a woman in her twenties or thirties in good health and CMV-seropositive.

V gene TRBV7-3 combines with J gene TRBJ1-3, with TRBD1 matching over 7 bases. The CDR3 has 15 amino acids. Trimming took 5 bases from V and 4 from J; bases not matched to a gene: 8. Germline assignment: CDR1 SGHTA and CDR2 FQGTGA. DNA for the CDR3: TGTGCCAGCAGCCCGACGACAGGGCCAGGAAACACCATATATTTT. This translates into CASSPTTGPGNTIYF.

This chain joins TRBV2 and TRBJ2-2, with D possibly TRBD2 on 6 matching bases. The CDR3 spans 15 residues. V was trimmed by 4 bases and J by 2 bases, leaving 11 bases between them. Germline CDR1 reads SNHLY; CDR2 reads FYNNEI. The CDR3 DNA reads TGTGCCAGCAGTGGCCGTAGCGGTAACACCGGGGAGCTGTTTTTT. Translating it yields CASSGRSGNTGELFF.

The chain uses TRBV5-1 and TRBJ2-2, with 14 bases that match TRBD2. J was trimmed by 4 bases and V by 5 bases; bases with no gene match: 7. The CDR3 runs 17 residues. Germline CDR1 SGHRS, CDR2 YFSETQ. The CDR3 DNA reads TGCGCCAGCAGTCCCGGACTAGCGGGAGGATCCACCGGGGAGCTGTTTTTT. It is translated as CASSPGLAGGSTGELFF.

V and J are TRBV7-9 and TRBJ1-3; a possible D gene is TRBD1 (6 bases). Trimming removed 7 bases at V and 7 bases at J, with 23 bases between. The CDR3 extends over 16 amino acids. Germline V lookup: CDR1 SEHNR, CDR2 FQNEAQ (reference sequence). The CDR3 here is CASTPGHRDGLNTIYF. DNA of the CDR3: TGTGCCAGCACCCCCGGGCACAGGGATGGGTTGAACACCATATATTTT.

The chain is built from TRBV28 and TRBJ2-1; the match to TRBD2 covers 11 bases. The CDR3 spans 15 residues. Germline V gene data show CDR1 as MDHEN and CDR2 as SYDVKM. V lost 5 bases and J lost 9; bases outside the gene matches: 9. The chain's CDR3 is CASSPLAGGRGEQFF. Here the CDR3 DNA reads TGTGCCAGCAGTCCCTTAGCGGGAGGGCGGGGTGAGCAGTTCTTC. The complete variable domain, with remaining parts taken from reference TRBV28 and TRBJ2-1, reads DVKVTQSSRYLVKRTGEKVFLECVQDMDHENMFWYRQDPGLGLRLIYFSYDVKMKEKGDIPEGYSVSREKKERFSLILESASTNQTSMYLCASSPLAGGRGEQFFGPGTRLTVL.

The gene calls are TRBV4-2 and TRBJ1-5; 7 nucleotides match TRBD1. The CDR3 extends over 16 amino acids. Germline CDR1 and CDR2: LGHNA and YNFKEQ. V shed 0 bases and J 6 bases; nucleotides not matched to a gene: 8. The CDR3 protein is CASSQDSDRVGQPQHF. CDR3 DNA sequence: TGTGCCAGCAGCCAAGATTCAGACAGGGTGGGTCAGCCCCAGCATTTT.

This clone was seen only a few times. This chain connects TRBV30 to TRBJ2-7, with TRBD2 identical over 9 bases. V gave up 2 bases and J gave up 4 bases; unmatched junction bases: 9. The CDR3 is 15 residues long. Germline CDR1 and CDR2: GTSNPN and SVGIG (reference sequence). The chain's CDR3 is CAWSWGIAGEYEQYF. As DNA, the CDR3 is TGTGCCTGGAGTTGGGGAATAGCGGGAGAGTACGAGCAGTACTTC. The full variable domain, completed using reference TRBV30 and TRBJ2-7, is SQTIHQWPATLVQPVGSPLSLECTVEGTSNPNLYWYRQAAGRGLQLLFYSVGIGQISSEVPQNLSASRPQDRQFILSSKKLLLSDSGFYLCAWSWGIAGEYEQYFGPGTRLTVT.

The chain is built from TRBV6-1 and TRBJ2-1; D is perhaps TRBD2 (6 bases). Germline lookup yields CDR1 MNHNS and CDR2 SASEGT. The CDR3 has 12 amino acids. The V gene lost 8 bases and the J gene lost 4 bases, with 9 bases spanning the gap. The DNA of the CDR3 is TGTGCCAGCCGACTAGGTTACAATGAGCAGTTCTTC. This gives the protein CASRLGYNEQFF.

The chain carries TRBV12-5 and TRBJ1-1; D uncertain. This CDR3 contains 13 residues. CDR1 and CDR2 (germline): LGHNT, FRNRAP. V lost 3 bases to trimming and J lost 1 base, with 6 bases between them. CDR3: CASGLGANTEAFF. The DNA of the CDR3 is TGTGCTAGTGGTTTAGGAGCGAACACTGAAGCTTTCTTT.

J is TRBJ2-2 and V is TRBV11-2; D is unresolved. Germline assignment: CDR1 SGHAT and CDR2 FQNNGV. The ends were cut back, 1 base at V and 0 bases at J, with 9 bases in the middle. This CDR3 contains 16 residues. The CDR3 DNA sequence: TGTGCCAGCAGCTTAGGCGTTAGCTCGAACACCGGGGAGCTGTTTTTT. Protein sequence: CASSLGVSSNTGELFF.

This rearrangement joins TRBV7-9 to TRBJ2-2; D is undetermined. The CDR3 sequence is 15 residues long. V lost 6 bases and J 3 bases, leaving 14 bases between the germline ends. Germline CDR1 and CDR2: SEHNR and FQNEAQ (reference sequence). CDR3 bases: TGTGCCAGCAGTTTAAAGCCGCCTCACACCGGGGAGCTGTTTTTT. Protein product: CASSLKPPHTGELFF.

The rearrangement links TRBV6-4 to TRBJ2-1, with 7 bases lining up with TRBD2. J gave up 7 bases and V 2 bases, and 8 bases lay outside the gene matches. Germline values: CDR1 MRHNA, CDR2 SNTAGT. CDR3 size: 15 residues. The CDR3: CASSDPSGDHNEQFF. CDR3 nucleotide sequence: TGTGCCAGCAGTGACCCTAGCGGAGACCATAATGAGCAGTTCTTC.

This clone was found a few times. This chain uses TRBV10-2 with TRBJ1-5; unclear D gene. V was trimmed by 0 bases and J by 6 bases, leaving 9 bases between them. The CDR3 is 14 residues long. CDR1 and CDR2 (germline): WSHSY, SAAADI. For the CDR3, the DNA is TGCGCCAGCAGTGAGTCGGCAGTTATTCAGCCCCAGCATTTT. Protein sequence: CASSESAVIQPQHF.

The chain links TRBV6-5 to TRBJ1-1, with 7 positions matching TRBD1. CDR3 size: 13 residues. J gave up 5 bases and V 4 bases, and 4 bases lay outside the gene matches. Germline lookup yields CDR1 MNHEY and CDR2 SVGAGI. The CDR3 spells CASSFGTVTEAFF. The DNA of the CDR3 is TGTGCCAGCAGTTTTGGGACAGTGACTGAAGCTTTCTTT.

The chain links TRBV13 to TRBJ2-1, with 15 bases lining up with TRBD2. The V and J ends lost 7 bases and 9 bases, in that order; junction bases with no gene match: 19. The length of the CDR3 is 19 residues. Germline assignment: CDR1 PRHDT and CDR2 FYEKMQ (reference sequence). The CDR3: CASNLGSRRTSGRGTEQFF. The CDR3 nucleotides are TGTGCCAGCAACCTAGGGAGCCGGCGGACTAGCGGGAGGGGGACTGAGCAGTTCTTC.

V and J are TRBV30 and TRBJ1-1; D might be TRBD1 (5 bases). The germline gives CDR1 GTSNPN, CDR2 SVGIG (reference sequence). V lost 4 bases and J 5 bases, leaving 11 bases between the germline ends. The CDR3 runs to 12 residues. The chain's CDR3 is CAWTGGGTEAFF. The CDR3 DNA is TGTGCCTGGACTGGGGGGGGGACTGAAGCTTTCTTT.

This clone was detected only once. The V gene is TRBV29-1, the J gene TRBJ2-3, with 10 nucleotides matching TRBD2. The V gene end was trimmed by 3 bases and the J gene end by 6 bases; junction bases not matched to a gene: 15. CDR3 length: 17 residues. Germline CDR1 SQVTM, CDR2 ANQGSEA. CDR3 sequence (DNA): TGCAGCGTTGATGGGGACCCTAGCGGGAGCGGGTCTGATACGCAGTATTTT. Protein sequence: CSVDGDPSGSGSDTQYF.

J is TRBJ2-7 and V is TRBV9, with TRBD2 matching 7 bases. The J segment lost 2 bases and the V segment lost 0 bases, leaving 2 bases of the junction unmatched. Germline-derived CDR1 and CDR2 are SGDLS and YYNGEE. CDR3 length: 14 residues. Here the CDR3 reads CASSVGEGPYEQYF. In DNA, the CDR3 is TGTGCCAGCAGCGTAGGGGAGGGCCCCTACGAGCAGTACTTC. Full variable domain (missing parts from reference TRBV9 and TRBJ2-7): DSGVTQTPKHLITATGQRVTLRCSPRSGDLSVYWYQQSLDQGLQFLIQYYNGEERAKGNILERFSAQQFPDLHSELNLSSLELGDSALYFCASSVGEGPYEQYFGPGTRLTVT.

A single count supports this clone. The chain carries TRBV21-1 and TRBJ2-1; TRBD2 reflects the table's D call only, with no check against the DNA. TRBV21-1 is listed as a pseudogene. The CDR3 is made up of 17 amino acids. CDR3 coding DNA: TGTGCCAGCAGCAGTACTAGCGGGAGGGCCGCTTACGATGAGCAGTTCTTC. Encoded protein: CASSSTSGRAAYDEQFF.

This clone was recorded only once. This chain joins TRBV7-9 and TRBJ2-5; 7 bases are shared with TRBD1. The CDR3 sequence is 14 residues long. Germline trimming cut 3 bases from V and 4 bases from J; bases unmatched to any gene: 5. The germline CDR1 and CDR2 sequences are SEHNR and FQNEAQ (reference sequence). CDR3 protein: CASSFRTGGETQYF. In DNA, the CDR3 is TGTGCCAGCAGCTTTCGGACAGGAGGAGAGACCCAGTACTTC. The variable domain in full, with the rest retrieved from reference TRBV7-9 and TRBJ2-5, is DTGVSQNPRHKITKRGQNVTFRCDPISEHNRLYWYRQTLGQGPEFLTYFQNEAQLEKSRLLSDRFSAERPKGSFSTLEIQRTEQGDSAMYLCASSFRTGGETQYFGPGTRLLVL.

The chain combines TRBV9 with TRBJ2-7; D might be TRBD1 (5 bases). This CDR3 has 17 residues. V lost 0 bases, J lost 5 bases, and 21 bases lay in between. Germline V CDR1 and CDR2: SGDLS, YYNGEE. For the CDR3, the DNA is TGTGCCAGCAGCGTAGACCCCCAGCAGGGCCCCATCAACGAGCAGTACTTC. Its protein is CASSVDPQQGPINEQYF.

There are a few counts of this clone. V is TRBV27 and J is TRBJ1-4; 9 bases agree with TRBD1. This CDR3 spans 14 amino acids. CDR1 and CDR2 from the germline V gene are MNHEY and SMNVEV (reference sequence). Losses at the gene ends were 6 bases for V and 8 bases for J; bases not matched to a gene: 7. The CDR3 nucleotides read TGTGCCAGCAGCTACAGGGGGCGACGAGAAAAACTGTTTTTT. It yields the protein CASSYRGRREKLFF.

J is TRBJ2-7 and V is TRBV7-3; D is unclear. CDR1 and CDR2 from the germline V gene are SGHTA and FQGTGA. The V and J ends lost 1 base and 5 bases respectively, with 15 bases between them. CDR3 length: 15 amino acids. In DNA form, the CDR3 reads TGTGCCAGCAGCTTAAGCCTGACTGCCCCCCACGAGCAGTACTTC. Residues: CASSLSLTAPHEQYF.

This chain connects TRBV7-9 to TRBJ1-2; D is perhaps TRBD1 (5 bases). CDR1 is SEHNR, CDR2 FQNEAQ, per germline (reference sequence). This CDR3 has 15 amino acids. Trimming shortened V by 5 bases and J by 6 bases, and 19 bases separated the two germline ends. As DNA, the CDR3 is TGTGCCAGCAGCCCCCCCCGGCGGGACGGACATGGCTACACCTTC. The encoded protein is CASSPPRRDGHGYTF. Full variable domain (remainder filled in from reference TRBV7-9 and TRBJ1-2): DTGVSQNPRHKITKRGQNVTFRCDPISEHNRLYWYRQTLGQGPEFLTYFQNEAQLEKSRLLSDRFSAERPKGSFSTLEIQRTEQGDSAMYLCASSPPRRDGHGYTFGSGTRLTVV.